The source of this T cell receptor (beta chain) is a study of blood T cell repertoires in COVID-19. Turning to the study itself: Researchers got acute and convalescent COVID-19 samples from the United States, Italy and Spain.

Original methodology: Counts of nucleated cells, estimated from reference gene primer amplification, were obtained. This table comes from immunoSEQ multiplex PCR, and its TCRdb copy is limited to in-frame clones, with some not included. V, J and clone size are those of that table, while D and trimming were read from the DNA. The sample lists 150,000 to 200,000 clones; around 86% were seen once. In this sample, this clone turned up once. Participants came from 20 to 25 US areas, aged roughly 18 to 95 years. Clinical histories supplied by participants themselves formed the basis of cohort assignment. V dropped 8 bases and J dropped 4 bases, with 14 bases sitting between them. The germline V gene encodes CDR1 SNHLY and CDR2 FYNNEI. This CDR3 has 13 residues.

Sequencing was performed on PBMCs or T cells enriched from blood (not recorded which). V usage is TRBV2 and J usage is TRBJ1-1; maybe TRBD1 (5 bases). The receptor comes from a woman in her thirties or forties in a cohort exposed to, infected with or recovered from COVID-19 (not recorded which). CDR3 sequence reads: CASYQGIFTEAFF. The CDR3 region has the DNA TGTGCCAGCTATCAGGGCATATTCACTGAAGCTTTCTTT.